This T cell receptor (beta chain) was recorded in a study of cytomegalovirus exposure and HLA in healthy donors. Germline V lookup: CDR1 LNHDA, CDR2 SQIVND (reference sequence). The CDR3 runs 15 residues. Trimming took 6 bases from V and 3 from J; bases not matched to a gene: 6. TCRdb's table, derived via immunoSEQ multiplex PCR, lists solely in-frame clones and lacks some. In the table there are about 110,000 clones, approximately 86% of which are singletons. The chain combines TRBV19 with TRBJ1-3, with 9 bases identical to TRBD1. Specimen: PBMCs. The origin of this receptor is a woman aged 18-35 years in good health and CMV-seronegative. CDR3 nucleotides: TGTGCCAGTAGGATGGGACAGGGTGTTGGAAACACCATATATTTT. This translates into CASRMGQGVGNTIYF.